This T cell receptor (beta chain) emerged from a study of T cell repertoires in enteric fever (dated by TCRdb to 2016 to 2019). Study-wide context: Using volunteers experimentally challenged with Salmonella Typhi or Paratyphi A, the study rebuilt the Salmonella-specific repertoire of circulating effector CD4+ T cells. The researchers paired unbiased single-cell cloning with mass cytometry, and they also applied T cell receptor sequencing alongside live fluorescence barcoding. Circulating effector CD4+ T cells responding to Salmonella infection were identified by mass cytometry. Tetramers loaded with CdtB(105-125) peptide variants (SP110Y, ST110H) were used to stain T cells, including ex vivo. Beyond this particular receptor, the publication reports: The accumulation of T cells that did not cross-react between serovars appeared to be driven by single amino acid variations in CdtB and PhoN, the immunodominant proteins. Cross-reactive responses against distantly related Salmonella serovars, as well as clones recognizing antigens unique to S. Typhi or S. Paratyphi A, were included among the expanded clonotypes. The study pinpointed HlyE and CdtB as immunodominant T cell antigens specific to S. Typhi and S. Paratyphi A.

With respect to this clonotype: Its antigen remains unidentified. No base quality values were provided; no much bigger clone lies one nucleotide off.

V loses 0 bases, J loses 6 bases, and the germline ends lie 6 bases apart. The CDR3, cysteine through phenylalanine, is 13 amino acids long. Only the CDR3 portion is preserved as DNA: 39 bases, with reading frame beginning at the first base. Taken from the germline V gene, the CDR1 and CDR2 loops are LGHNT and FRNRAP. Instrument on record: Illumina MiSeq. Using fastp trimming at Q25 and MiXCR clonotype assembly, TCRdb reanalyzed the public sequencing data and kept in-frame beta chains. Under each unique CDR3 protein, matching rows form one entry showing the most common genes and DNA. The sample table contains 1,500 to 2,000 distinct CDR3 sequences; only one count was recorded for about a third of them. The ten top clones hold around 18% of the sample.

The receptor was isolated from a human donor with Salmonella enteric fever, either typhoid or paratyphoid (not recorded which). The chain joins TRBV12-5 to TRBJ1-5; no D gene is confidently identified. The sequencing input was CCR7- CD38- CD4+ T cells from PBMCs. The CDR3 amino acid sequence is: CASGLVDLQPQHF. Read as DNA, the sequence is TGTGCTAGTGGTTTGGTAGACCTTCAGCCCCAGCATTTT. Here the CDR3 is joined to the reference TRBV12-5 and TRBJ1-5 genes, and the full variable domain is: DARVTQTPRHKVTEMGQEVTMRCQPILGHNTVFWYRQTMMQGLELLAYFRNRAPLDDSGMPKDRFSAEMPDATLATLKIQPSEPRDSAVYFCASGLVDLQPQHFGDGTRLSIL.